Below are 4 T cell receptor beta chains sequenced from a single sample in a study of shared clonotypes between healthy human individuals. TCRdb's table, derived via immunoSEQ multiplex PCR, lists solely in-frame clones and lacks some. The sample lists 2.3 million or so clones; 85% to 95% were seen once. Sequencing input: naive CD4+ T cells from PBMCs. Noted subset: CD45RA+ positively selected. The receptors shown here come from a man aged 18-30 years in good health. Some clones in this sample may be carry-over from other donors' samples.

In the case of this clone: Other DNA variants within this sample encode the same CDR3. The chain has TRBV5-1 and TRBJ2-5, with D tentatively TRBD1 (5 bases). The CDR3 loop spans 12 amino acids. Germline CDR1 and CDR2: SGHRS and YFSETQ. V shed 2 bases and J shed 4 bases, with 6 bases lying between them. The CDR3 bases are TGCGCCAGCAGCTTAGACAGAGAGACCCAGTACTTC. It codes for CASSLDRETQYF.

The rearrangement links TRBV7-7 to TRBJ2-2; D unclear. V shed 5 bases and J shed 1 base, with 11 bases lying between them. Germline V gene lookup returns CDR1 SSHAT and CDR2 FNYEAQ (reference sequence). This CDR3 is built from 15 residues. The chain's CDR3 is CASSPTTLNTGELFF. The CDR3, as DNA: TGTGCCAGCAGCCCGACGACTTTGAACACCGGGGAGCTGTTTTTT.

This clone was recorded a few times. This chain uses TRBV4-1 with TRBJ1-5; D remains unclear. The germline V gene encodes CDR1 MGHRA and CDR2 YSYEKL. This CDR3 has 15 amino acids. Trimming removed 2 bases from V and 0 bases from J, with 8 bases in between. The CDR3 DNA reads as TGCGCCAGCAGCCAATTGGAATATAGCAATCAGCCCCAGCATTTT. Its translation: CASSQLEYSNQPQHF.

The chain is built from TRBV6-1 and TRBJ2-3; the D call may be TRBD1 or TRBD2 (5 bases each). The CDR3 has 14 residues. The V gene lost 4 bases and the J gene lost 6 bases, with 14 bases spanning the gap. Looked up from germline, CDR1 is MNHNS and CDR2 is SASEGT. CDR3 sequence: CASSGNRGRDTQYF. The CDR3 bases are TGTGCCAGCAGTGGGAATCGGGGCCGCGATACGCAGTATTTT.